These 6 T cell receptor beta chains came from one sample sequenced in a study of T cells in localized non-small cell lung cancer. TCRdb's copy holds only in-frame clones and misses some; the assay was immunoSEQ multiplex PCR. The sample shows about 52,000 clones, more than 80% of them seen only once. Sample: peripheral blood, taken before any cancer treatment. The receptors were gathered from a male donor aged 60 or older with stage III squamous cell lung carcinoma.

The J gene is TRBJ1-1, the V gene TRBV6-1; maybe TRBD1 (5 bases). The CDR3 is 11 residues long. Trimming shortened V by 11 bases and J by 2 bases, and 9 bases separated the two germline ends. In germline, CDR1 is MNHNS, CDR2 SASEGT. The CDR3 here is CAVGPNTEAFF. The CDR3 coding sequence is TGTGCCGTGGGGCCAAACACTGAAGCTTTCTTT.

V usage is TRBV11-3 and J usage is TRBJ2-1; D unclear. Germline CDR1 and CDR2: SGHNT and YENEEA. The CDR3 covers 11 residues. Trimming cost V 6 bases and J 6 bases, with 6 bases left between them. CDR3 nucleotide sequence: TGTGCCAGCAGTGCAAGCAATGAGCAGTTCTTC. It yields the protein CASSASNEQFF.

The chain employs TRBV9 and TRBJ2-3; tentative D call: TRBD1 (6 bases). The CDR3 loop spans 16 amino acids. Germline CDR1 and CDR2: SGDLS and YYNGEE. Trimming removed 3 bases from V and 0 bases from J, with 14 bases in between. The DNA for the CDR3 is TGTGCCAGCAGCGCGGTACAGGGCTCTAGCACAGATACGCAGTATTTT. It yields the protein CASSAVQGSSTDTQYF.

This clone has a single count. This chain connects TRBV29-1 to TRBJ2-3, with D unclear. This CDR3 contains 15 residues. Trimming took 0 bases from V and 4 from J, leaving 14 bases between them. Germline CDR1 is SQVTM and CDR2 is ANQGSEA. CDR3 sequence (DNA): TGCAGCGTTGAAGATACAACAGTTTCCCCAGATACGCAGTATTTT. Protein product: CSVEDTTVSPDTQYF.

V gene TRBV30 combines with J gene TRBJ1-5; the D gene is possibly TRBD1 (6 bases). The CDR3 extends over 13 amino acids. Germline CDR1 and CDR2: GTSNPN and SVGIG (reference sequence). Trimming took off 0 bases at V and 7 bases at J, with 10 bases between the two ends. CDR3 nucleotides: TGTGCCTGGAGTGTAGGGGGAAGGCAGCCCCAGCATTTT. This sequence encodes CAWSVGGRQPQHF.

The V and J genes are TRBV7-8 and TRBJ2-6, with D maybe TRBD2 (5 bases). CDR1 is SGHVS and CDR2 is FQNEAQ in the germline V gene. Deletions cut 1 base from V and 0 bases from J, with 7 bases between. This CDR3 comprises 16 residues. CDR3 bases: TGTGCCAGCAGCTTAGGGACTGCCTCTGGGGCCAACGTCCTGACTTTC. This gives the protein CASSLGTASGANVLTF.